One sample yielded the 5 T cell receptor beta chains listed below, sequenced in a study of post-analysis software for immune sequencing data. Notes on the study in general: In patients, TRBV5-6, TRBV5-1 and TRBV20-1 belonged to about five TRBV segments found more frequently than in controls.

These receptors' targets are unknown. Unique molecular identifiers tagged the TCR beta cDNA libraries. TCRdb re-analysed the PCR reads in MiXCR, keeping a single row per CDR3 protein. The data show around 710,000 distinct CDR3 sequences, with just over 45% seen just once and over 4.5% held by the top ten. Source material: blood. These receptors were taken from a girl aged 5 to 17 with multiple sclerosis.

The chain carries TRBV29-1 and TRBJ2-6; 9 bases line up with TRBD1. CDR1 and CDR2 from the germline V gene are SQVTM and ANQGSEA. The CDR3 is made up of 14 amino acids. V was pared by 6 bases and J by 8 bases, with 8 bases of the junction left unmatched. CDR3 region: CSVSPGQGTNVLTF. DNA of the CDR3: TGCAGCGTGAGTCCGGGACAGGGTACCAACGTCCTGACTTTC.

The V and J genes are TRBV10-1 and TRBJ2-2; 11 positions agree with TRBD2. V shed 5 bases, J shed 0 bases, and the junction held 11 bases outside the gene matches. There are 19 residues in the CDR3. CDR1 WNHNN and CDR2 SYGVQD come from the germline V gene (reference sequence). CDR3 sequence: CASSFQASGRQPNTGELFF. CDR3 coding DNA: TGCGCCAGCAGTTTCCAGGCTAGCGGGAGGCAACCGAACACCGGGGAGCTGTTTTTT.

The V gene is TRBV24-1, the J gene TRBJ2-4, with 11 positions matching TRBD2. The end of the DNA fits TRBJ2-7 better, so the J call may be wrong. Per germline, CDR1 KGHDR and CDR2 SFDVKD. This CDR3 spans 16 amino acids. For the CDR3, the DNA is TGTGCCACCAGTGATTTGGTACTAGCGGGAGCTACCGAGCAGTACTTC. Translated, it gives CATSDLVLAGATEQYF.

CDR3 nucleotide sequence: TGCAGCGTTGATTCCGGAGATACGCAGTATTTT. This sequence encodes CSVDSGDTQYF. The rearrangement joins TRBV29-1 to TRBJ2-3; D not certain. Deletions cut 3 bases from V and 5 bases from J, with 6 bases between. The CDR3 loop spans 11 amino acids. CDR1 is SQVTM and CDR2 is ANQGSEA in the germline V gene.

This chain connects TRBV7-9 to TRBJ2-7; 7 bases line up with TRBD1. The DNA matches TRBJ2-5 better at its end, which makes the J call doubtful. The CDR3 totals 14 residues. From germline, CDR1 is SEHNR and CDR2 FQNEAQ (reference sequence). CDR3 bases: TGTGCCAGCAGCCCGTCAGGACAGGAAGAGACCCAGTACTTC. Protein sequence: CASSPSGQEETQYF.